A single sample is the source of the 27 T cell receptor beta chains below, sequenced in a study of cytomegalovirus exposure and HLA in healthy donors. PCR was performed using 60 Vbeta and 13 Jbeta primers. The assay was immunoSEQ multiplex PCR, and TCRdb's table has in-frame clones only and misses some. The sample contains about 140,000 clones, more than 70% of which appear only once. The sequenced material came from PBMCs. The source is a man aged 30-40 years in good health and CMV-seronegative.

The rearrangement uses TRBV4-1 and TRBJ2-2; perhaps TRBD1 as D (5 bases). There are 15 residues in the CDR3. The V gene lost 1 base and the J gene lost 2 bases, with 8 bases spanning the gap. Germline loops: CDR1 MGHRA, CDR2 YSYEKL. The CDR3, as DNA: TGCGCCAGCAGCCAAGGTCAGGGCAACACCGGGGAGCTGTTTTTT. Translation: CASSQGQGNTGELFF.

The chain links TRBV12-5 to TRBJ2-3, with D perhaps TRBD2 (5 bases). CDR1 is LGHNT, CDR2 FRNRAP, per germline. V lost 6 bases, J lost 0 bases, and 28 bases lay in between. The CDR3 has 20 residues. CDR3 coding DNA: TGTGCTAGTGGACCTAACTTTAGCGCTTGGGTTGCCGAAAGCACAGATACGCAGTATTTT. This gives the protein CASGPNFSAWVAESTDTQYF. The whole variable domain, remainder taken from reference TRBV12-5 and TRBJ2-3, is DARVTQTPRHKVTEMGQEVTMRCQPILGHNTVFWYRQTMMQGLELLAYFRNRAPLDDSGMPKDRFSAEMPDATLATLKIQPSEPRDSAVYFCASGPNFSAWVAESTDTQYFGPGTRLTVL.

V and J are TRBV5-4 and TRBJ2-5; 7 positions agree with TRBD2. The germline V gene has CDR1 SGHNT and CDR2 YYREEE (reference sequence). V lost 4 bases, J lost 5 bases, and 5 bases stayed unmatched. The CDR3 contains 13 residues. CDR3 nucleotides: TGTGCCAGCAGCCCCGGGAGGCGGGAGACCCAGTACTTC. It specifies CASSPGRRETQYF.

This chain connects TRBV5-1 to TRBJ2-3; 15 nucleotides align to TRBD2. CDR1 is SGHRS and CDR2 is YFSETQ in the germline V gene. Losses at the gene ends were 0 bases for V and 4 bases for J; bases not matched to a gene: 3. This CDR3 contains 17 residues. The CDR3 region is CASSLAGLAGGADTQYF. In DNA form, the CDR3 reads TGCGCCAGCAGCTTGGCGGGACTAGCGGGAGGCGCAGATACGCAGTATTTT.

V and J are TRBV2 and TRBJ2-7, with D maybe TRBD1 (6 bases). Per germline, CDR1 SNHLY and CDR2 FYNNEI. V was pared by 1 base and J by 2 bases, with 9 bases between. The CDR3 extends over 14 amino acids. This chain's CDR3 is CASSEDRETYEQYF. CDR3 nucleotide sequence: TGTGCCAGCAGTGAAGACAGGGAGACCTACGAGCAGTACTTC.

The rearrangement uses TRBV10-3 and TRBJ2-1; D is possibly TRBD2 (6 bases). The CDR3 extends over 15 amino acids. With 10 bases removed from V and 4 bases from J, the gap between germline ends came to 20 bases. The germline V gene encodes CDR1 ENHRY and CDR2 SYGVKD. Written as DNA, the CDR3 is TGTGCCACCTTAGCGACTCTGGGAGGATACAATGAGCAGTTCTTC. It specifies CATLATLGGYNEQFF.

The chain recombines TRBV9 with TRBJ2-5; 7 nucleotides match TRBD1. Germline loops: CDR1 SGDLS, CDR2 YYNGEE. This CDR3 is built from 15 residues. Trimming at V came to 4 bases and at J to 5 bases, leaving 11 bases not matched to a gene. In DNA, the CDR3 is TGTGCCAGCAGCCCTTACAGGGGCCGGGTGGAGACCCAGTACTTC. This translates into CASSPYRGRVETQYF.

The chain has TRBV2 and TRBJ1-1; the D gene is possibly TRBD1 (6 bases). CDR1 is SNHLY and CDR2 is FYNNEI in the germline V gene. V was pared by 7 bases and J by 5 bases, with 20 bases between. This CDR3 contains 15 residues. CDR3 nucleotides: TGTGCCAGCACCCCGGGGGGCGTTTGGAATACTGAAGCTTTCTTT. It yields the protein CASTPGGVWNTEAFF.

The rearrangement links TRBV12-2 to TRBJ2-3; the table's D call, TRBD1, has no DNA check behind it. TRBV12-2 is labeled a pseudogene. This CDR3 comprises 15 residues. The CDR3 spells CASRFDSSSTDTQYF. CDR3 coding DNA: TGTGCAAGTCGCTTCGACAGTTCTAGCACAGATACGCAGTATTTT.

This clone was counted only a few times. This sequence joins TRBV9 and TRBJ2-3; 9 bases are shared with TRBD1. The CDR3 runs 15 residues. With 3 bases clipped from V and 2 bases from J, the junction kept 4 bases outside the gene matches. Germline-derived CDR1 and CDR2 are SGDLS and YYNGEE. In DNA form, the CDR3 reads TGTGCCAGCAGCGCCGGGACAGGGCACACAGATACGCAGTATTTT. Its protein is CASSAGTGHTDTQYF.

J is TRBJ2-7 and V is TRBV11-2, with 7 bases aligning to TRBD2. This CDR3 comprises 14 residues. Per the germline V gene, CDR1 is SGHAT and CDR2 is FQNNGV. Trimming cost V 6 bases and J 3 bases; bases outside gene matches: 8. The CDR3 spells CASSGRGGSYEQYF. The DNA of the CDR3 is TGTGCCAGCAGTGGACGGGGCGGGAGCTACGAGCAGTACTTC.

V and J are TRBV19 and TRBJ1-1; 8 positions match TRBD1. This CDR3 contains 15 residues. Germline values: CDR1 LNHDA, CDR2 SQIVND (reference sequence). The V and J ends lost 5 bases and 4 bases, in that order; junction bases with no gene match: 9. The CDR3 spells CASSRQGRETTEAFF. The CDR3 DNA follows: TGTGCCAGTAGTCGACAGGGGCGTGAGACCACTGAAGCTTTCTTT.

The chain couples TRBV5-4 to TRBJ2-3; no firm D call. The CDR3 consists of 14 residues. Trimming removed 0 bases at V and 6 bases at J, with 11 bases between. The germline V gene has CDR1 SGHNT and CDR2 YYREEE (reference sequence). CDR3 region: CASSLELPGDTQYF. The CDR3 DNA follows: TGTGCCAGCAGCTTGGAACTACCCGGGGATACGCAGTATTTT.

V is TRBV5-1 and J is TRBJ1-1, with a possible D match to TRBD1 (6 bases). CDR1 SGHRS and CDR2 YFSETQ come from the germline V gene. The CDR3 is made up of 12 amino acids. The V end lost 4 bases, the J end lost 10 bases, and 14 bases lay between the germline ends. CDR3 DNA: TGCGCCAGCAGCCCAACAGGGAGCCCAGCTTTCTTT. It is translated as CASSPTGSPAFF.

The chain joins TRBV28 to TRBJ2-7; TRBD1 agrees at 9 bases. This CDR3 spans 15 amino acids. The germline gives CDR1 MDHEN, CDR2 SYDVKM. V was pared by 2 bases and J by 0 bases, with 2 bases of the junction left unmatched. Here the CDR3 reads CASSLGTGSSYEQYF. The CDR3 DNA sequence: TGTGCCAGCAGTTTAGGGACAGGGAGCTCCTACGAGCAGTACTTC.

The chain employs TRBV28 and TRBJ2-6; weak D call: TRBD1 (5 bases). Germline V lookup: CDR1 MDHEN, CDR2 SYDVKM. V was clipped by 7 bases and J by 0 bases, with 16 bases between them. CDR3 length equals 17 residues. The CDR3 spells CASKVAGWDSGANVLTF. The CDR3 bases are TGTGCCAGCAAGGTGGCAGGGTGGGACTCTGGGGCCAACGTCCTGACTTTC.

The rearrangement joins TRBV5-1 to TRBJ2-3; 8 nucleotides agree with TRBD2. The CDR3 spans 15 residues. CDR1 is SGHRS and CDR2 is YFSETQ in the germline V gene. The V segment lost 2 bases and the J segment 3 bases; nucleotides outside the gene matches: 5. The DNA for the CDR3 is TGCGCCAGCAGCTTAAGCGGGAGTGTTACAGATACGCAGTATTTT. Encoded protein: CASSLSGSVTDTQYF.

The J gene is TRBJ2-1, the V gene TRBV7-3; 8 nucleotides align to TRBD1. The CDR3 runs 14 residues. After removal of 0 bases from V and 10 bases from J, the junction contained 5 bases not matched to a gene. Germline assignment: CDR1 SGHTA and CDR2 FQGTGA. The CDR3 is CASSLTQGAGEQFF. For the CDR3, the DNA is TGTGCCAGCAGCTTAACGCAGGGGGCAGGGGAGCAGTTCTTC.

The rearrangement links TRBV27 to TRBJ2-7; 8 bases are a match to TRBD1. This CDR3 comprises 14 residues. Germline CDR1 reads MNHEY; CDR2 reads SMNVEV (reference sequence). J lost 5 bases, V lost 4 bases, and 7 bases had no gene match. The CDR3 DNA follows: TGTGCCAGCAGTTCGGGGACAGGTGGTCACGAGCAGTACTTC. It yields the protein CASSSGTGGHEQYF.

This chain links TRBV11-2 with TRBJ2-1, with D possibly matching TRBD1 (6 bases). V shed 5 bases and J shed 3 bases, with 11 bases lying between them. The CDR3 extends over 14 amino acids. Per germline, CDR1 SGHAT and CDR2 FQNNGV. The CDR3 is CASSPLTGYNEQFF. The DNA for the CDR3 is TGTGCCAGCAGCCCCCTGACAGGCTACAATGAGCAGTTCTTC.

The rearrangement joins TRBV15 to TRBJ2-1; the D is unclear. V gave up 4 bases and J gave up 7 bases, with 11 bases separating them. CDR1 LNHNV and CDR2 YYDKDF come from the germline V gene (reference sequence). The CDR3 has 13 residues. CDR3 residues: CATSNSHENEQFF. The DNA for the CDR3 is TGTGCCACCAGCAATTCACACGAAAATGAGCAGTTCTTC.

The gene calls are TRBV7-9 and TRBJ1-1; 7 bases line up with TRBD1. Germline lookup yields CDR1 SEHNR and CDR2 FQNEAQ (reference sequence). The CDR3 totals 14 residues. Unmatched junction bases numbered 6, after V lost 4 bases and J lost 4 bases. CDR3 nucleotide sequence: TGTGCCAGCAGCTCGCAGGGGGATAGCACTGAAGCTTTCTTT. Residues: CASSSQGDSTEAFF.

This sequence joins TRBV9 and TRBJ2-7; the D is unclear. CDR1 is SGDLS and CDR2 is YYNGEE in the germline V gene. Trimming stripped 3 bases from V and 2 bases from J, with 12 bases between. This CDR3 comprises 14 residues. The CDR3 DNA is TGTGCCAGCAGCGCCGAGAGTCGGGCCTACGAGCAGTACTTC. This sequence encodes CASSAESRAYEQYF.

The J gene is TRBJ2-1, the V gene TRBV6-5; 8 bases align to TRBD2. The ends lost 2 bases at V and 8 bases at J; junction bases unmatched: 8. CDR1 and CDR2 (germline): MNHEY, SVGAGI. This CDR3 spans 15 amino acids. The DNA for the CDR3 is TGTGCCAGCAGTTACCCCTCCGGGACTAGTCATGAGCAGTTCTTC. This translates into CASSYPSGTSHEQFF.

The chain has TRBV2 and TRBJ2-7; 8 positions match TRBD1. In germline, CDR1 is SNHLY, CDR2 FYNNEI. Germline trimming cut 7 bases from V and 0 bases from J; bases unmatched to any gene: 8. The CDR3 extends over 15 amino acids. DNA of the CDR3: TGTGCCAGCACCTTCGGGACAGGCCTCTCCTACGAGCAGTACTTC. Encoded protein: CASTFGTGLSYEQYF.

The chain couples TRBV27 to TRBJ1-1, with D possibly matching TRBD1 (6 bases). This CDR3 comprises 14 residues. V gave up 6 bases and J gave up 1 base, with 12 bases separating them. From germline, CDR1 is MNHEY and CDR2 SMNVEV (reference sequence). The CDR3 reads CASSYRAENTEAFF. CDR3 nucleotide sequence: TGTGCCAGCAGCTACAGGGCGGAGAACACTGAAGCTTTCTTT.

This chain links TRBV6-5 with TRBJ2-7; TRBD2 might be the D (7 bases). The germline CDR1 and CDR2 sequences are MNHEY and SVGAGI. V dropped 2 bases and J dropped 2 bases, with 13 bases sitting between them. CDR3 length: 15 amino acids. The CDR3 loop is CASSYGGGSTYEQYF. DNA of the CDR3: TGTGCCAGCAGTTACGGGGGCGGGAGTACCTACGAGCAGTACTTC.